One and the same sample provided the 31 T cell receptor beta chains below, sequenced in a study of CXCR3-negative and CXCR3-positive naive CD8 T cells. Via 5' RACE with UMI labels, TRB cDNA libraries were prepared. From its re-call of the 5' RACE reads, TCRdb lists each CDR3 protein once, without DNA. The sample shows 100,000 to 150,000 distinct CDR3 sequences, and approximately 0.29% sits with its ten largest clones. The sequencing sample was made of naive CXCR3- CD8+ T cells from blood. Described subset: CD45RO-CCR7+CD27+CD95- naive CD8+ T cells lacking CXCR3 (TNR3-). The receptors were sampled from a human donor in good health. Some clones in this sample may be carry-over from other donors' samples.

V and J are TRBV7-3 and TRBJ2-4; the D call of TRBD1 rests on TCRdb alone, since no DNA is present to check it. The CDR3 extends over 17 amino acids. CDR1 and CDR2 (germline): SGHTA, FQGTGA. CDR3 sequence: CASSLSPGKIAKNIQYF.

This rearrangement joins TRBV2 to TRBJ2-7; TCRdb reports TRBD2, a call that lacks DNA to check it against. The CDR3 is 14 amino acids. Germline CDR1 SNHLY, CDR2 FYNNEI. CDR3 sequence: CASSAGPDSYEQYF.

V and J are TRBV9 and TRBJ2-1; TCRdb proposes TRBD2, but this gene call is untestable without DNA. Germline V CDR1 and CDR2: SGDLS, YYNGEE. CDR3 size: 15 residues. The CDR3 protein is CASSVEAGSGNEQFF.

The chain joins TRBV19 to TRBJ2-1; with no DNA, the TCRdb D assignment of TRBD2 cannot be verified. CDR3 length: 14 residues. Germline values: CDR1 LNHDA, CDR2 SQIVND (reference sequence). CDR3 region: CASSMLETYNEQFF.

The chain has TRBV7-2 and TRBJ2-2; TCRdb selects TRBD2, and the lack of DNA leaves this call unchecked. CDR3 length: 17 residues. Germline V gene data show CDR1 as SGHTA and CDR2 as FQGNSA. The CDR3 region is CASSLDAGRGLTGELFF. Full variable domain (remainder filled in from reference TRBV7-2 and TRBJ2-2): GAGVSQSPSNKVTEKGKDVELRCDPISGHTALYWYRQSLGQGLEFLIYFQGNSAPDKSGLPSDRFSAERTGGSVSTLTIQRTQQEDSAVYLCASSLDAGRGLTGELFFGEGSRLTVL.

This CDR3 reads CASSPGPRQDTQYF. The chain is built from TRBV6-6 and TRBJ2-3; no DNA is available, so the TRBD1 call from TCRdb remains unchecked. CDR3 length: 14 residues. CDR1 and CDR2 (germline): MNHNY, SVGAGI (reference sequence).

The chain recombines TRBV30 with TRBJ2-7; TCRdb's D call of TRBD2 is untestable without DNA. The CDR3 extends over 14 amino acids. Per germline, CDR1 GTSNPN and CDR2 SVGIG (reference sequence). CDR3 sequence reads: CAWSVLGLVGEQYF.

The chain uses TRBV4-1 and TRBJ2-7; the TCRdb D gene call, TRBD1, has no DNA to confirm it. CDR1 is MGHRA, CDR2 YSYEKL, per germline. The CDR3 spans 16 residues. This chain's CDR3 is CASSQDSPQGAYEQYF.

This chain connects TRBV10-3 to TRBJ2-3; there is no DNA to check the TCRdb D call of TRBD2. CDR1 and CDR2 from the germline V gene are ENHRY and SYGVKD. This CDR3 is built from 14 residues. CDR3 loop: CAIQAGGSTDTQYF.

The chain is built from TRBV5-1 and TRBJ2-1; there is no DNA to check the TCRdb D call of TRBD2. Germline lookup yields CDR1 SGHRS and CDR2 YFSETQ. CDR3 length: 15 residues. The CDR3 region is CASSYASGSPHEQFF.

The chain carries TRBV4-2 and TRBJ2-7; without DNA, the TCRdb call of TRBD1 cannot be checked. The V gene's germline CDR1 is LGHNA and CDR2 YNFKEQ. CDR3 length: 16 residues. CDR3: CASSQETGWGSYEQYF.

V gene TRBV2 combines with J gene TRBJ2-2. The CDR3 loop spans 14 amino acids. In germline, CDR1 is SNHLY, CDR2 FYNNEI. CDR3 protein: CASSVKRDTGELFF.

The chain links TRBV7-2 to TRBJ2-3; TCRdb lists TRBD2, though no DNA is available to test this call. Germline assignment: CDR1 SGHTA and CDR2 FQGNSA. This CDR3 is built from 17 residues. The CDR3 is CASSSGLAGVGTDTQYF.

The CDR3 sequence: CSGQGNTEAFF. V gene TRBV29-1 combines with J gene TRBJ1-1; without DNA, the TCRdb call of TRBD1 cannot be checked. The germline CDR1 and CDR2 sequences are SQVTM and ANQGSEA. The CDR3 runs 11 residues.

The chain uses TRBV6-5 and TRBJ2-1; there is no DNA to check the TCRdb D call of TRBD1. This CDR3 region has 16 residues. From germline, CDR1 is MNHEY and CDR2 SVGAGI. CDR3 region: CASSYSRGRGYNEQFF.

This chain links TRBV5-1 with TRBJ2-7. The CDR3 is 14 amino acids. The germline gives CDR1 SGHRS, CDR2 YFSETQ. The CDR3 protein is CASSLDLGSGEQYF.

Here the CDR3 reads CASSLLPADSYNSPLHF. V gene TRBV7-9 combines with J gene TRBJ1-6. This CDR3 spans 17 amino acids. CDR1 and CDR2 from the germline V gene are SEHNR and FQNEAQ (reference sequence). The full variable domain, rest sourced from reference TRBV7-9 and TRBJ1-6, is DTGVSQNPRHKITKRGQNVTFRCDPISEHNRLYWYRQTLGQGPEFLTYFQNEAQLEKSRLLSDRFSAERPKGSFSTLEIQRTEQGDSAMYLCASSLLPADSYNSPLHFGNGTRLTVT.

The chain links TRBV4-3 to TRBJ2-1; the D gene TCRdb calls, TRBD2, cannot be checked with no DNA. This CDR3 spans 17 amino acids. In germline, CDR1 is LGHNA, CDR2 YSLEER. This chain's CDR3 is CASSQDPTSGSYNEQFF.

The chain links TRBV7-3 to TRBJ2-3; TCRdb's D call, TRBD2, is unchecked because there is no DNA. Germline V CDR1 and CDR2: SGHTA, FQGTGA. This CDR3 comprises 14 residues. The CDR3 spells CASSSSGGEDTQYF.

This rearrangement joins TRBV7-2 to TRBJ2-7; lacking DNA, the TRBD2 call made by TCRdb goes unchecked. The CDR3 covers 14 residues. Germline CDR1 and CDR2: SGHTA and FQGNSA. The CDR3 sequence is CASSLASGPYEQYF. Full variable domain (remainder filled in from reference TRBV7-2 and TRBJ2-7): GAGVSQSPSNKVTEKGKDVELRCDPISGHTALYWYRQSLGQGLEFLIYFQGNSAPDKSGLPSDRFSAERTGGSVSTLTIQRTQQEDSAVYLCASSLASGPYEQYFGPGTRLTVT.

The chain has TRBV15 and TRBJ2-3. The CDR3 is made up of 15 amino acids. Germline-derived CDR1 and CDR2 are LNHNV and YYDKDF (reference sequence). CDR3 residues: CATSREGKSTDTQYF.

The chain recombines TRBV25-1 with TRBJ2-3. Germline CDR1 is MGHDK and CDR2 is SYGVNS. CDR3 length equals 12 residues. The CDR3 sequence: CASSVDGDTQYF.

V is TRBV5-5 and J is TRBJ1-6. The CDR3 extends over 13 amino acids. Germline V gene data show CDR1 as SGHKS and CDR2 as YYEKEE (reference sequence). The CDR3 loop is CASSFGENSPLHF.

The CDR3 here is CASSKSTGNYYGYTF. V gene TRBV21-1 combines with J gene TRBJ1-2; checking the TCRdb D call of TRBD1 is not possible without DNA. TRBV21-1 is labeled a pseudogene. CDR3 length: 15 residues.

The chain has TRBV21-1 and TRBJ1-1; the D call of TRBD1 rests on TCRdb alone, since no DNA is present to check it. TRBV21-1 is termed a pseudogene. The CDR3 extends over 14 amino acids. The CDR3: CASSKQTGSTEAFF.

The J gene is TRBJ1-5, the V gene TRBV29-1. Germline values: CDR1 SQVTM, CDR2 ANQGSEA. This CDR3 has 12 amino acids. The CDR3: CSVEDSSGPQHF.

CDR3 amino acids: CASSVDARNTGELFF. The gene calls are TRBV9 and TRBJ2-2; TCRdb names TRBD2, which stays unverified in the absence of DNA. Germline V gene data show CDR1 as SGDLS and CDR2 as YYNGEE. CDR3 length: 15 residues.

V gene TRBV7-9 combines with J gene TRBJ2-7; TCRdb proposes TRBD1, but this gene call is untestable without DNA. The germline CDR1 and CDR2 sequences are SEHNR and FQNEAQ (reference sequence). CDR3 size: 13 residues. The CDR3 is CASSFLWSYEQYF.

V and J are TRBV7-9 and TRBJ2-7. This CDR3 has 14 residues. CDR1 is SEHNR and CDR2 is FQNEAQ in the germline V gene (reference sequence). The CDR3 loop reads CASSLISTPYEQYF.

The chain recombines TRBV10-3 with TRBJ2-3; TCRdb's assignment of TRBD1 cannot be checked, as there is no DNA. The CDR3 runs to 17 residues. CDR1 ENHRY and CDR2 SYGVKD come from the germline V gene. CDR3 in amino acids: CAISRPGTGLSTDTQYF.

The gene calls are TRBV21-1 and TRBJ1-2; TCRdb's D gene call, TRBD1, goes unchecked for lack of DNA. TRBV21-1 is assigned pseudogene status. This CDR3 comprises 18 residues. The CDR3 loop is CASSPLWGSRISNYGYTF.